The present TCR beta chain was sequenced within a study of neoadjuvant anti-PD-1 for oral cavity cancer. No culture or expansion preceded analysis of these blood cells. Clones were read by immunoSEQ multiplex PCR, and TCRdb kept only the in-frame ones, dropping some. The repertoire includes 75,000 or so clones, around 80% of them detected once, and over 2.5% sits in the top ten. General study findings and limits: Higher pretreatment blood Treg/Th17 ratios correlated with higher pretreatment blood and lower post-treatment tumor TCRbeta clonality.

As for this clone: Its antigen is unidentified.

Germline V lookup: CDR1 SGHRS, CDR2 YFSETQ. The V gene lost 0 bases and the J gene lost 6 bases, with 13 bases spanning the gap. The CDR3 extends over 14 amino acids. Sequences were derived from PBMCs, sampled before nivolumab (anti-PD-1) treatment. The chain couples TRBV5-1 to TRBJ2-7, with no clear D. The source is a person aged 40 to 85 with oral cavity squamous cell carcinoma. The CDR3 reads CASSLDSGKGEQYF. In DNA, the CDR3 is TGCGCCAGCAGCTTGGATTCAGGCAAGGGCGAGCAGTACTTC.